The 26 T cell receptor beta chains reported below all come from one sample, sequenced in a study of cytomegalovirus exposure and HLA in healthy donors. PCR used 60 Vbeta primers and 13 Jbeta primers. TCRdb's table, derived via immunoSEQ multiplex PCR, lists solely in-frame clones and lacks some. The sample contains 140,000 to 150,000 clones, roughly 85% of which appear only once. Sequenced input: PBMCs. These receptors were obtained from a woman aged 25 to 39 in good health and CMV-seronegative.

The chain links TRBV6-6 to TRBJ1-3; TRBD1 is a possible D gene (5 bases). The CDR3 consists of 16 residues. The V end lost 2 bases, the J end lost 1 base, and 12 bases lay between the germline ends. Germline CDR1 reads MNHNY; CDR2 reads SVGAGI (reference sequence). The CDR3 DNA follows: TGTGCCAGCAGTTACGTTTCGGGGGGGTCTGGAAACACCATATATTTT. Translating gives CASSYVSGGSGNTIYF.

This clone was counted only a few times. This CDR3 is CASSSGGTGASPLHF. CDR3 coding DNA: TGTGCCAGCAGTTCTGGGGGGACAGGGGCTTCACCCCTCCACTTT. The rearrangement uses TRBV6-1 and TRBJ1-6; TRBD1 matches 10 bases. V trimming: 5 bases; J trimming: 9 bases; junction bases outside the gene matches: 7. CDR3 length: 15 amino acids. Germline V gene data show CDR1 as MNHNS and CDR2 as SASEGT.

The gene calls are TRBV4-3 and TRBJ2-3, with a possible D match to TRBD2 (5 bases). Germline CDR1 and CDR2: LGHNA and YSLEER. This CDR3 is 16 amino acids long. V was pared by 4 bases and J by 2 bases, with 16 bases between. CDR3 coding DNA: TGCGCCAGCAGCCTCACCCGTCGGGGATACACAGATACGCAGTATTTT. Its protein is CASSLTRRGYTDTQYF.

The chain links TRBV19 to TRBJ2-3; TRBD2 aligns across 9 bases. The CDR3 length is 14 residues. Per germline, CDR1 LNHDA and CDR2 SQIVND (reference sequence). V lost 5 bases and J lost 4; bases outside the gene matches: 4. The DNA for the CDR3 is TGTGCCAGTAGTGTGGGACTAGCATCAGATACGCAGTATTTT. It translates to CASSVGLASDTQYF.

This clone was counted once. The chain couples TRBV29-1 to TRBJ1-2; no clear D gene. Per germline, CDR1 SQVTM and CDR2 ANQGSEA. The ends were cut back, 6 bases at V and 5 bases at J, with 7 bases in the middle. This CDR3 is built from 10 residues. This chain's CDR3 is CSVEGYGYTF. CDR3 nucleotides: TGCAGCGTGGAGGGTTATGGCTACACCTTC.

On this clone: Other DNA sequences in the same sample also yield this CDR3. The CDR3 is CAGGDTEAFF. The DNA of the CDR3 is TGTGCTGGGGGGGACACTGAAGCTTTCTTT. The genes are TRBV30 and TRBJ1-1, with D possibly matching TRBD1 (5 bases). There are 10 residues in the CDR3. Germline-derived CDR1 and CDR2 are GTSNPN and SVGIG (reference sequence).

This clone was detected only a few times. The J gene is TRBJ1-4, the V gene TRBV6-5; TRBD1 is a possible D gene (6 bases). Germline V gene lookup returns CDR1 MNHEY and CDR2 SVGAGI. The CDR3 spans 12 residues. V lost 2 bases and J lost 8, with 6 bases in between. CDR3 in DNA: TGTGCCAGCAGTTACCAGGGGGAAAAACTGTTTTTT. Translating it yields CASSYQGEKLFF.

Points on this clone: Mismatch with germline at one junction end may stem from a read error. The chain recombines TRBV14 with TRBJ1-1; 10 bases align to TRBD1. In germline, CDR1 is SGHDN, CDR2 FVKESK. This CDR3 region has 13 residues. For the CDR3, the DNA is TGTGCCAGCGACAACGCCGGGACAGGGGCCATAATCTTT. This sequence encodes CASDNAGTGAIIF.

J is TRBJ2-7 and V is TRBV28; TRBD2 agrees at 10 bases. CDR1 is MDHEN, CDR2 SYDVKM, per germline. Trimming took 3 bases from V and 8 from J; bases not matched to a gene: 7. The CDR3 extends over 14 amino acids. The CDR3 reads CASSLLAGDGKQYF. The CDR3 DNA follows: TGTGCCAGCAGTTTGCTAGCGGGGGATGGAAAGCAGTACTTC.

The chain combines TRBV2 with TRBJ1-5; possibly TRBD1 for D (5 bases). Germline V gene data show CDR1 as SNHLY and CDR2 as FYNNEI. V dropped 5 bases and J dropped 4 bases, with 12 bases sitting between them. The CDR3 runs 14 residues. Here the CDR3 DNA reads TGTGCCAGCAGTCGAATACAGGTGAATCAGCCCCAGCATTTT. Protein product: CASSRIQVNQPQHF. The full variable domain, rest sourced from reference TRBV2 and TRBJ1-5, is EPEVTQTPSHQVTQMGQEVILRCVPISNHLYFYWYRQILGQKVEFLVSFYNNEISEKSEIFDDQFSVERPDGSNFTLKIRSTKLEDSAMYFCASSRIQVNQPQHFGDGTRLSIL.

V and J are TRBV9 and TRBJ2-3, with 13 positions matching TRBD2. J was trimmed by 5 bases and V by 4 bases; bases with no gene match: 10. From germline, CDR1 is SGDLS and CDR2 YYNGEE. The CDR3 contains 17 residues. The CDR3 bases are TGTGCCAGCAGCCTCCCCCCCGGACTAGCGGGGGTAGATACGCAGTATTTT. It yields the protein CASSLPPGLAGVDTQYF.

This clone has only a few counts. The chain couples TRBV5-4 to TRBJ2-7; D is unclear. CDR1 SGHNT and CDR2 YYREEE come from the germline V gene (reference sequence). V dropped 3 bases and J dropped 1 base, with 2 bases sitting between them. The CDR3 length is 11 residues. The CDR3 loop is CASSSSYEQYF. The CDR3 DNA is TGTGCCAGCAGCTCTTCCTACGAGCAGTACTTC. Filled out from reference TRBV5-4 and TRBJ2-7, the complete variable domain reads ETGVTQSPTHLIKTRGQQVTLRCSSQSGHNTVSWYQQALGQGPQFIFQYYREEENGRGNFPPRFSGLQFPNYSSELNVNALELDDSALYLCASSSSYEQYFGPGTRLTVT.

The chain has TRBV18 and TRBJ1-1; weak D call: TRBD1 (6 bases). The germline CDR1 and CDR2 sequences are KGHSH and LQKENI. CDR3 length equals 14 residues. The V gene lost 2 bases and the J gene lost 4 bases, with 11 bases spanning the gap. CDR3 nucleotide sequence: TGTGCCAGCTCACCATCAGGGGTGGGCACTGAAGCTTTCTTT. Translation: CASSPSGVGTEAFF.

The genes are TRBV28 and TRBJ2-7, with 7 bases that match TRBD1. The V gene end was trimmed by 8 bases and the J gene end by 3 bases; junction bases not matched to a gene: 7. The CDR3 extends over 13 amino acids. The germline gives CDR1 MDHEN, CDR2 SYDVKM. The CDR3 DNA sequence: TGTGCCAGCGGGAGAGGGGGCCTCTACGAGCAGTACTTC. The encoded protein is CASGRGGLYEQYF.

There are a few counts of this clone. The V gene is TRBV4-2, the J gene TRBJ2-3; the match to TRBD2 covers 9 bases. The CDR3 consists of 14 residues. Germline V lookup: CDR1 LGHNA, CDR2 YNFKEQ. V was pared by 10 bases and J by 5 bases, with 10 bases of the junction left unmatched. CDR3 sequence (DNA): TGTGCCACCCAGCCAATAGCGGGGGTAGATACGCAGTATTTT. Amino acid sequence: CATQPIAGVDTQYF.

V gene TRBV27 combines with J gene TRBJ2-7; perhaps TRBD1 as D (6 bases). The length of the CDR3 is 14 residues. Trimming took 7 bases from V and 1 from J, leaving 14 bases between them. The germline V gene has CDR1 MNHEY and CDR2 SMNVEV (reference sequence). DNA of the CDR3: TGTGCCAGCAAGGGCCGGACAGTTTCCTACGAGCAGTACTTC. Its protein is CASKGRTVSYEQYF.

This chain connects TRBV4-1 to TRBJ2-7, with 8 bases fitting TRBD2. This CDR3 has 15 amino acids. V lost 0 bases, J lost 4 bases, and 5 bases stayed unmatched. CDR1 is MGHRA and CDR2 is YSYEKL in the germline V gene. This chain's CDR3 is CASSQDSSGGYEQYF. In DNA, the CDR3 is TGCGCCAGCAGCCAAGATTCCAGCGGGGGTTACGAGCAGTACTTC.

This chain joins TRBV4-2 and TRBJ1-5; TRBD1 agrees at 7 bases. CDR3 size: 16 residues. The trim removed 0 bases at V and 4 bases at J, leaving 6 bases unmatched. Germline CDR1 LGHNA, CDR2 YNFKEQ. In DNA form, the CDR3 reads TGTGCCAGCAGCCAAGAAGTCGACAGGGAGAATCAGCCCCAGCATTTT. As protein: CASSQEVDRENQPQHF.

A few counts support this clone. V gene TRBV11-2 combines with J gene TRBJ1-2; D ambiguous. V was cut by 5 bases and J by 9 bases, with 16 bases left in between. Germline V gene data show CDR1 as SGHAT and CDR2 as FQNNGV. There are 13 residues in the CDR3. CDR3 sequence (DNA): TGTGCCAGCAGCGTTACCAATACGGGGAGCTACACCTTC. Its translation is CASSVTNTGSYTF.

This sequence joins TRBV5-1 and TRBJ2-7; TRBD2 might be the D (6 bases). Trimming left V 5 bases short and J 7 bases short, with 16 bases between. Germline values: CDR1 SGHRS, CDR2 YFSETQ. The length of the CDR3 is 13 residues. The CDR3 bases are TGCGCCAGCAGGGAGCCGGGGGTATCGGAGCAGTACTTC. It codes for CASREPGVSEQYF.

There are a few counts of this clone. The chain employs TRBV6-1 and TRBJ1-4; the D is unclear. The germline gives CDR1 MNHNS, CDR2 SASEGT. The CDR3 is made up of 14 amino acids. Trimming pared 5 bases from V and 1 base from J, leaving 8 bases between. The CDR3 nucleotides read TGTGCCAGCAGTCCCCGGTTAACTAATGAAAAACTGTTTTTT. Its protein product is CASSPRLTNEKLFF.

This sequence joins TRBV28 and TRBJ1-1; the D gene is possibly TRBD1 (5 bases). Trimming took off 7 bases at V and 1 base at J, with 7 bases between the two ends. CDR3 size: 12 residues. The germline gives CDR1 MDHEN, CDR2 SYDVKM. For the CDR3, the DNA is TGTGCCAGCACTAGGGGGAACACTGAAGCTTTCTTT. This encodes CASTRGNTEAFF. The full variable domain, its missing parts supplied by reference TRBV28 and TRBJ1-1, is DVKVTQSSRYLVKRTGEKVFLECVQDMDHENMFWYRQDPGLGLRLIYFSYDVKMKEKGDIPEGYSVSREKKERFSLILESASTNQTSMYLCASTRGNTEAFFGQGTRLTVV.

This clone turned up a few times. The chain is built from TRBV14 and TRBJ2-5, with TRBD2 matching over 9 bases. V lost 1 base and J lost 9; bases outside the gene matches: 12. Germline lookup yields CDR1 SGHDN and CDR2 FVKESK. The CDR3 is made up of 16 amino acids. CDR3 in amino acids: CASSQVRTSEKMAQYF. The CDR3, as DNA: TGTGCCAGCAGCCAAGTTAGGACTAGCGAGAAAATGGCCCAGTACTTC.

The chain combines TRBV7-6 with TRBJ1-1; D is perhaps TRBD1 (5 bases). V gave up 0 bases and J gave up 3 bases, with 11 bases separating them. The CDR3 is 15 amino acids. Germline CDR1 and CDR2: SGHVS and FNYEAQ. In DNA form, the CDR3 reads TGTGCCAGCAGCTTAGCCAACAGGAGGGACACTGAAGCTTTCTTT. Residues: CASSLANRRDTEAFF.

This clone turned up a few times. V usage is TRBV18 and J usage is TRBJ1-3; unclear D gene. The germline V and J ends were trimmed by 3 bases and 0 bases, with 3 bases remaining between them. This CDR3 has 13 residues. Germline lookup yields CDR1 KGHSH and CDR2 LQKENI. The CDR3 coding sequence is TGTGCCAGCTCACCCAGCTCTGGAAACACCATATATTTT. Translating it yields CASSPSSGNTIYF.

The chain employs TRBV7-3 and TRBJ1-2; D is unresolved. This CDR3 spans 13 amino acids. V was pared by 4 bases and J by 8 bases, with 14 bases between. The germline V gene encodes CDR1 SGHTA and CDR2 FQGTGA. The CDR3 DNA sequence: TGTGCCAGCAGCTCGACCAGAGGAATAGGCTACACCTTC. This gives the protein CASSSTRGIGYTF.